Each of the 26 T cell receptor beta chains below was sequenced from the same sample in a study of T cell responses to AZD1222 COVID-19 vaccine. The assay was immunoSEQ multiplex PCR, and TCRdb's table has in-frame clones only and misses some. The sample holds about 140,000 clones; 85% to 95% are singletons and the top ten take 3% to 4%. The material was peripheral blood, obtained 28 days after the second AZD1222 dose. The receptors originated from an adult who received the AZD1222 COVID-19 vaccine.

J is TRBJ2-1 and V is TRBV7-7, with 11 bases fitting TRBD2. CDR3 size: 16 residues. Germline trimming cut 4 bases from V and 7 bases from J; bases unmatched to any gene: 9. From germline, CDR1 is SSHAT and CDR2 FNYEAQ (reference sequence). CDR3 coding DNA: TGTGCCAGCAGCTCCGTAGCGGGAGGGCCGATGAATGAGCAGTTCTTC. Encoded protein: CASSSVAGGPMNEQFF.

The chain recombines TRBV20-1 with TRBJ2-7; D not resolved. Germline assignment: CDR1 DFQATT and CDR2 SNEGSKA (reference sequence). The V end lost 1 base, the J end lost 3 bases, and 4 bases lay between the germline ends. The CDR3 extends over 11 amino acids. The DNA of the CDR3 is TGCAGTGCTAGAGGGGTCTACGAGCAGTACTTC. Protein product: CSARGVYEQYF.

Only one count was recorded for this clone. J is TRBJ2-7 and V is TRBV27; 7 positions match TRBD2. The CDR3 covers 16 residues. Germline assignment: CDR1 MNHEY and CDR2 SMNVEV (reference sequence). V shed 5 bases, J shed 0 bases, and the junction held 10 bases outside the gene matches. The DNA for the CDR3 is TGTGCCAGCAGTCCGAGACTAGCTAGAAGCTCCTACGAGCAGTACTTC. Translated, it gives CASSPRLARSSYEQYF.

The gene calls are TRBV21-1 and TRBJ2-7; the table gives TRBD1 as D, unverified against the DNA. TRBV21-1 has pseudogene status. The CDR3 runs to 19 residues. The CDR3 sequence is CASILKMGQGFPTSYEQYF. CDR3 sequence (DNA): TGTGCCAGCATCCTCAAAATGGGACAGGGATTTCCTACTAGCTACGAGCAGTACTTC.

The chain employs TRBV12-5 and TRBJ1-1; D gene unclear. Deletions cut 3 bases from V and 4 bases from J, with 21 bases between. The CDR3 runs to 17 residues. Germline-derived CDR1 and CDR2 are LGHNT and FRNRAP. The CDR3 loop reads CASGFWSPVAEITEAFF. The DNA for the CDR3 is TGTGCTAGTGGTTTCTGGAGCCCGGTGGCGGAGATCACTGAAGCTTTCTTT.

The chain combines TRBV28 with TRBJ1-4; possible D gene TRBD1, 5 bases. Germline-derived CDR1 and CDR2 are MDHEN and SYDVKM. V was pared by 6 bases and J by 4 bases, with 15 bases between. The CDR3 consists of 15 residues. CDR3 protein: CASSLSGSGNEKLFF. The CDR3 DNA is TGTGCCAGCAGCCTTTCAGGGTCGGGTAATGAAAAACTGTTTTTT.

The chain employs TRBV9 and TRBJ1-1; D uncertain. The V gene lost 1 base and the J gene lost 1 base, with 8 bases spanning the gap. The CDR3 runs 14 residues. The germline CDR1 and CDR2 sequences are SGDLS and YYNGEE. CDR3 protein: CASSVRPQNTEAFF. CDR3 DNA: TGTGCCAGCAGCGTACGGCCCCAGAACACTGAAGCTTTCTTT.

V usage is TRBV5-6 and J usage is TRBJ1-5; D may be TRBD1 (5 bases). Germline CDR1 and CDR2: SGHDT and YYEEEE. V was shortened by 7 bases and J by 2 bases, with 16 bases between the two germline ends. The CDR3 covers 15 residues. CDR3 nucleotide sequence: TGTGCCAGCCATGTTGGGGGTCATGGCAATCAGCCCCAGCATTTT. This codes for CASHVGGHGNQPQHF.

The J gene is TRBJ1-6, the V gene TRBV7-9, with 7 nucleotides matching TRBD1. Germline lookup yields CDR1 SEHNR and CDR2 FQNEAQ (reference sequence). With V trimmed by 5 bases and J by 6 bases, 4 bases remained unmatched. CDR3 length: 14 residues. The CDR3 nucleotides read TGTGCCAGCAGCCCAGGGGGGATTAATTCACCCCTCCACTTT. This codes for CASSPGGINSPLHF.

The CDR3 coding sequence is TGTGCCAGCAGTTTATCAGCCTCTCGGACACGGGGGGAGGCCCAGCATTTT. Protein product: CASSLSASRTRGEAQHF. V is TRBV27 and J is TRBJ1-5, with D tentatively TRBD1 (5 bases). The CDR3 loop spans 17 amino acids. Germline V CDR1 and CDR2: MNHEY, SMNVEV (reference sequence). Trimming pared 0 bases from V and 11 bases from J, leaving 23 bases between.

This clone has only one observation. The gene calls are TRBV3-1 (or the pseudogene TRBV3-2) and TRBJ2-7; D is possibly TRBD1 (6 bases). V dropped 0 bases and J dropped 5 bases, with 14 bases sitting between them. The length of the CDR3 is 15 residues. Germline-derived CDR1 and CDR2 are LGHDT and YNNKEL (reference sequence). CDR3 loop: CASSQDFGEGDEQYF. In DNA form, the CDR3 reads TGTGCCAGCAGCCAAGATTTTGGCGAGGGGGACGAGCAGTACTTC.

The V and J genes are TRBV7-2 and TRBJ2-7; possible D gene TRBD2, 6 bases. The CDR3 loop spans 15 amino acids. With 3 bases removed from V and 0 bases from J, the gap between germline ends came to 12 bases. The germline V gene encodes CDR1 SGHTA and CDR2 FQGNSA. The CDR3: CASSFPGDFSYEQYF. The CDR3 DNA is TGTGCCAGCAGCTTCCCCGGGGACTTCTCCTACGAGCAGTACTTC.

The genes are TRBV27 and TRBJ2-7; D call uncertain. The V gene's germline CDR1 is MNHEY and CDR2 SMNVEV (reference sequence). The V end lost 5 bases, the J end lost 3 bases, and 11 bases lay between the germline ends. The CDR3 runs 13 residues. The CDR3 reads CASSLGLLYEQYF. CDR3 in DNA: TGTGCCAGCAGTCTGGGGTTACTCTACGAGCAGTACTTC.

The gene calls are TRBV5-1 and TRBJ1-6; D is undetermined. The V end was cut by 4 bases, the J end by 4 bases, with 6 bases between. Germline V gene sequence: CDR1 SGHRS, CDR2 YFSETQ. This CDR3 spans 13 amino acids. The CDR3 reads CASSHEYNSPLHF. CDR3 nucleotides: TGCGCCAGCAGCCACGAATATAATTCACCCCTCCACTTT. Based on the CDR3 plus reference TRBV5-1 and TRBJ1-6, the full variable domain is KAGVTQTPRYLIKTRGQQVTLSCSPISGHRSVSWYQQTPGQGLQFLFEYFSETQRNKGNFPGRFSGRQFSNSRSEMNVSTLELGDSALYLCASSHEYNSPLHFGNGTRLTVT.

The chain employs TRBV3-1 (or the pseudogene TRBV3-2) and TRBJ1-2; D might be TRBD1 (5 bases). There are 14 residues in the CDR3. CDR1 is LGHDT, CDR2 YNNKEL, per germline (reference sequence). V dropped 5 bases and J dropped 4 bases, with 14 bases sitting between them. CDR3 in DNA: TGTGCCAGCAGCTCCGGGACGTTCCCCTATGGCTACACCTTC. Translated: CASSSGTFPYGYTF.

Concerning this clone itself: One end of the junction is discordant with germline, which a read error may explain. The gene calls are TRBV14 and TRBJ1-2; tentative D call: TRBD1 (6 bases). The CDR3 has 15 amino acids. Germline lookup yields CDR1 SGHDN and CDR2 FVKESK. The CDR3: CASSQRGTPNHGYTF. The CDR3 DNA reads TGTGCCAGCAGCCAACGAGGGACACCTAACCATGGCTACACCTTC. The full variable domain, completed using reference TRBV14 and TRBJ1-2, is EAGVTQFPSHSVIEKGQTVTLRCDPISGHDNLYWYRRVMGKEIKFLLHFVKESKQDESGMPNNRFLAERTGGTYSTLKVQPAELEDSGVYFCASSQRGTPNHGYTFGSGTRLTVV.

This sequence joins TRBV15 and TRBJ2-1; 15 nucleotides agree with TRBD2. This CDR3 is built from 16 residues. Germline loops: CDR1 LNHNV, CDR2 YYDKDF (reference sequence). The V segment lost 2 bases and the J segment 10 bases; nucleotides outside the gene matches: 6. CDR3 nucleotides: TGTGCCACCAGCAGAAGGACTAGCGGGAGGGCGGGGGAGCAGTTCTTC. Translating it yields CATSRRTSGRAGEQFF. Full variable domain (remainder filled in from reference TRBV15 and TRBJ2-1): DAMVIQNPRYQVTQFGKPVTLSCSQTLNHNVMYWYQQKSSQAPKLLFHYYDKDFNNEADTPDNFQSRRPNTSFCFLDIRSPGLGDTAMYLCATSRRTSGRAGEQFFGPGTRLTVL.

The genes are TRBV9 and TRBJ2-2; D ambiguous. V shed 0 bases and J shed 6 bases, with 9 bases lying between them. This CDR3 has 14 residues. CDR1 SGDLS and CDR2 YYNGEE come from the germline V gene. CDR3 in amino acids: CASSVVERAGELFF. The CDR3 region has the DNA TGTGCCAGCAGCGTAGTCGAGCGCGCCGGGGAGCTGTTTTTT.

As regards this clone: Other DNA sequences in the sample encode the same CDR3. V and J are TRBV28 and TRBJ1-4, with 7 bases that match TRBD1. There are 14 residues in the CDR3. The J segment lost 2 bases and the V segment lost 6 bases, leaving 3 bases of the junction unmatched. Germline V gives CDR1 MDHEN, CDR2 SYDVKM. DNA for the CDR3: TGTGCCAGCAGCCGACAGGGCACTAATGAAAAACTGTTTTTT. It translates to CASSRQGTNEKLFF. The whole variable domain, filled in from reference TRBV28 and TRBJ1-4, reads DVKVTQSSRYLVKRTGEKVFLECVQDMDHENMFWYRQDPGLGLRLIYFSYDVKMKEKGDIPEGYSVSREKKERFSLILESASTNQTSMYLCASSRQGTNEKLFFGSGTQLSVL.

The chain employs TRBV28 and TRBJ1-1; possibly TRBD1 for D (6 bases). The V end lost 5 bases, the J end lost 4 bases, and 11 bases lay between the germline ends. Per germline, CDR1 MDHEN and CDR2 SYDVKM. The CDR3 has 13 amino acids. This CDR3 reads CASSAQGGTEAFF. The CDR3 nucleotides read TGTGCCAGCAGTGCACAGGGCGGCACTGAAGCTTTCTTT.

This sequence joins TRBV12-5 and TRBJ2-3; no reliable D call. The germline V and J ends were trimmed by 7 bases and 2 bases, with 7 bases remaining between them. CDR1 is LGHNT, CDR2 FRNRAP, per germline. CDR3 length equals 12 residues. CDR3 region: CASAEFTDTQYF. The CDR3 DNA reads as TGTGCTAGTGCCGAATTCACAGATACGCAGTATTTT.

The CDR3 loop reads CASSARGINEKLFF. CDR3 nucleotide sequence: TGTGCCAGCAGTGCCCGGGGGATTAATGAAAAACTGTTTTTT. The J gene is TRBJ1-4, the V gene TRBV6-2 or TRBV6-3, with D tentatively TRBD1 (5 bases). The CDR3 length is 14 residues. Germline-derived CDR1 and CDR2 are MNHEY and SVGEGT. V was clipped by 5 bases and J by 4 bases, with 11 bases between them.

The chain uses TRBV7-8 and TRBJ2-7; 8 bases match TRBD2. V dropped 5 bases and J dropped 2; count of bases not matched to a gene: 11. Germline V gives CDR1 SGHVS, CDR2 FQNEAQ. The CDR3 is 16 residues long. CDR3 sequence reads: CASSLWGGGLAYEQYF. CDR3 coding DNA: TGTGCCAGCAGCCTTTGGGGCGGGGGGCTGGCCTACGAGCAGTACTTC.

This sequence joins TRBV7-9 and TRBJ1-1, with TRBD1 as a possible D gene (5 bases). Trimming took off 5 bases at V and 3 bases at J, with 13 bases between the two ends. Germline CDR1 and CDR2: SEHNR and FQNEAQ (reference sequence). CDR3 length: 14 amino acids. The DNA of the CDR3 is TGTGCCAGCAGCCCAGGGATTTCGGACACTGAAGCTTTCTTT. It specifies CASSPGISDTEAFF.

The chain recombines TRBV19 with TRBJ2-3, with D perhaps matching TRBD2 (5 bases). This CDR3 spans 15 amino acids. V was trimmed by 3 bases and J by 1 base, leaving 11 bases between them. CDR1 is LNHDA and CDR2 is SQIVND in the germline V gene (reference sequence). For the CDR3, the DNA is TGTGCCAGTAGTATGCCGCTGGAGGGCACAGATACGCAGTATTTT. Protein: CASSMPLEGTDTQYF.

V gene TRBV2 combines with J gene TRBJ1-5, with D maybe TRBD1 (6 bases). CDR3 size: 13 residues. Germline values: CDR1 SNHLY, CDR2 FYNNEI. The V gene lost 4 bases and the J gene lost 4 bases, with 8 bases spanning the gap. The CDR3 nucleotides read TGTGCCAGCAGTGGGAGGGGGAATCAGCCCCAGCATTTT. It yields the protein CASSGRGNQPQHF.